The 26 T cell receptor beta chains given below trace back to one sample, sequenced in a study of CD8+ T cells in alopecia areata. The sample's treatment: oral pan-JAK inhibitor, 5-10 mg twice daily. Once RNA had been extracted, it was reverse transcribed into cDNA to act as the sequencing template. TCRdb keeps only in-frame clones here, not all; method: immunoSEQ multiplex PCR. The data contain roughly 100,000 clones, under 70% of them seen just once; the ten biggest clones take up about 14%. Sample: CD8+ T cells sorted from blood, taken at week 4, from a patient treated with tofacitinib. Receptors originate from a human donor with alopecia areata.

V gene TRBV7-2 combines with J gene TRBJ2-7, with TRBD1 matching over 9 bases. V dropped 4 bases and J dropped 1; count of bases not matched to a gene: 5. Germline CDR1 SGHTA, CDR2 FQGNSA. This CDR3 comprises 15 residues. The CDR3 coding sequence is TGTGCCAGCAGCTGGGGACAGGGTCGGTCCTACGAGCAGTACTTC. Translation gives CASSWGQGRSYEQYF.

The V gene is TRBV5-1, the J gene TRBJ1-1, with a weak D call TRBD1 (5 bases). This CDR3 region has 14 residues. Germline V lookup: CDR1 SGHRS, CDR2 YFSETQ. Trimming stripped 4 bases from V and 0 bases from J, with 10 bases between. CDR3 nucleotides: TGCGCCAGCAGCGAGACAGTGGTGAACACTGAAGCTTTCTTT. Protein product: CASSETVVNTEAFF.

The chain employs TRBV5-1 and TRBJ2-7; D gene uncertain. The germline V gene has CDR1 SGHRS and CDR2 YFSETQ. The CDR3 is made up of 14 amino acids. Trimming took 0 bases from V and 0 from J, leaving 7 bases between them. This chain's CDR3 is CASSLERNSYEQYF. In nucleotides, the CDR3 is TGCGCCAGCAGCTTGGAACGGAACTCCTACGAGCAGTACTTC.

CDR3 DNA sequence: TGTGCCAGCAGCTATGGGACAGGCAATCAGCCCCAGCATTTT. It is translated as CASSYGTGNQPQHF. The rearrangement joins TRBV5-6 to TRBJ1-5; 7 nucleotides agree with TRBD1. With V trimmed by 3 bases and J by 2 bases, 2 bases remained unmatched. Germline assignment: CDR1 SGHDT and CDR2 YYEEEE. This CDR3 contains 14 residues.

The CDR3 loop is CASSLDTWGPDNEQFF. The CDR3 DNA follows: TGTGCCAGCAGCTTAGATACCTGGGGGCCGGACAATGAGCAGTTCTTC. The V gene is TRBV11-3, the J gene TRBJ2-1, with D maybe TRBD1 (6 bases). Germline lookup yields CDR1 SGHNT and CDR2 YENEEA. The CDR3 spans 16 residues. Trimming pared 0 bases from V and 5 bases from J, leaving 14 bases between.

V and J are TRBV7-2 and TRBJ1-2, with a possible D match to TRBD1 (6 bases). This CDR3 comprises 15 residues. Germline V gene data show CDR1 as SGHTA and CDR2 as FQGNSA. V lost 2 bases to trimming and J lost 5 bases, with 15 bases between them. CDR3 nucleotides: TGTGCCAGCAGCTTAAGCATGCGGGGGGCGTATGGCTACACCTTC. Its translation is CASSLSMRGAYGYTF.

This clone was recorded a few times. This chain joins TRBV29-1 and TRBJ2-7; D uncertain. V shed 7 bases and J shed 6 bases, with 19 bases lying between them. The germline V gene encodes CDR1 SQVTM and CDR2 ANQGSEA. The CDR3 loop spans 13 amino acids. CDR3 coding DNA: TGCAGCGGTATGGCCCCTTATGTGGGCGAGCAGTACTTC. It is translated as CSGMAPYVGEQYF.

The chain carries TRBV10-3 and TRBJ2-7, with D uncertain. Trimming removed 2 bases at V and 2 bases at J, with 13 bases between. This CDR3 is built from 15 residues. CDR1 and CDR2 (germline): ENHRY, SYGVKD. The CDR3 region has the DNA TGTGCCATCAGTGAGGGACCCCCAGCAGCCTACGAGCAGTACTTC. Residues: CAISEGPPAAYEQYF.

This chain connects TRBV29-1 to TRBJ1-2; the match to TRBD1 covers 10 bases. J was trimmed by 8 bases and V by 4 bases; bases with no gene match: 10. The CDR3 sequence is 14 residues long. Germline values: CDR1 SQVTM, CDR2 ANQGSEA. CDR3 sequence: CSVGPGTGAAGYTF. In DNA form, the CDR3 reads TGCAGCGTTGGGCCCGGGACAGGGGCCGCGGGCTACACCTTC.

The V call is TRBV7-9, the J call TRBJ2-7; D ambiguous. CDR1 and CDR2 from the germline V gene are SEHNR and FQNEAQ (reference sequence). The germline V and J ends were trimmed by 1 base and 3 bases, with 10 bases remaining between them. The CDR3 spans 14 residues. CDR3 region: CASSLEVEYYEQYF. CDR3 DNA sequence: TGTGCCAGCAGCTTAGAAGTGGAGTACTACGAGCAGTACTTC.

The chain combines TRBV28 with TRBJ1-5; no clear D. Germline loops: CDR1 MDHEN, CDR2 SYDVKM. The CDR3 extends over 16 amino acids. Trimming took 5 bases from V and 2 from J, leaving 16 bases between them. The CDR3 sequence is CASSSIRLGGNQPQHF. In DNA form, the CDR3 reads TGTGCCAGCAGTAGCATAAGGCTGGGAGGCAATCAGCCCCAGCATTTT.

The V gene is TRBV7-2, the J gene TRBJ1-2; D is ambiguous. Germline CDR1 is SGHTA and CDR2 is FQGNSA. V dropped 2 bases and J dropped 8 bases, with 15 bases sitting between them. The CDR3 length is 14 residues. CDR3 in amino acids: CASSLSQVSLGYTF. CDR3 sequence (DNA): TGTGCCAGCAGCTTATCTCAGGTCTCCTTAGGCTACACCTTC.

V and J are TRBV18 and TRBJ1-6; D is possibly TRBD1 (5 bases). The CDR3 has 17 amino acids. Trimming cost V 3 bases and J 0 bases, with 12 bases left between them. The germline gives CDR1 KGHSH, CDR2 LQKENI. Written as DNA, the CDR3 is TGTGCCAGCTCACCCGGGGACGGGAGCTCCTATAATTCACCCCTCCACTTT. It codes for CASSPGDGSSYNSPLHF.

This chain joins TRBV5-1 and TRBJ1-1; 7 nucleotides match TRBD1. The germline CDR1 and CDR2 sequences are SGHRS and YFSETQ. V gave up 0 bases and J gave up 8 bases; unmatched junction bases: 4. CDR3 length equals 13 residues. CDR3 DNA sequence: TGCGCCAGCAGCTTGGGACAGGGCGTAGAAGCTTTCTTT. Residues: CASSLGQGVEAFF. Complete variable domain (other parts from reference TRBV5-1 and TRBJ1-1): KAGVTQTPRYLIKTRGQQVTLSCSPISGHRSVSWYQQTPGQGLQFLFEYFSETQRNKGNFPGRFSGRQFSNSRSEMNVSTLELGDSALYLCASSLGQGVEAFFGQGTRLTVV.

The chain uses TRBV9 and TRBJ1-1, with D unclear. Germline V lookup: CDR1 SGDLS, CDR2 YYNGEE. The CDR3 runs 11 residues. V was trimmed by 4 bases and J by 5 bases, leaving 6 bases between them. CDR3 DNA: TGTGCCAGCAGCCCTCATACTGAAGCTTTCTTT. It specifies CASSPHTEAFF.

The chain joins TRBV5-4 to TRBJ1-2; D gene ambiguous. This CDR3 spans 11 amino acids. Trimming cost V 7 bases and J 8 bases, with 12 bases left between them. The germline CDR1 and CDR2 sequences are SGHNT and YYREEE (reference sequence). CDR3: CASLSPGGYTF. CDR3 nucleotide sequence: TGTGCCAGCCTAAGCCCGGGGGGCTACACCTTC.

The rearrangement uses TRBV5-1 and TRBJ2-7; TRBD2 aligns across 15 bases. CDR1 SGHRS and CDR2 YFSETQ come from the germline V gene. The CDR3 contains 17 residues. Losses at the gene ends were 3 bases for V and 2 bases for J; bases not matched to a gene: 6. The CDR3 loop is CASSSGLAGGRTYEQYF. CDR3 in DNA: TGCGCCAGCAGCTCAGGACTAGCGGGAGGGAGAACCTACGAGCAGTACTTC.

This clone has more than one count but fewer than ten. The chain joins TRBV29-1 to TRBJ2-3, with D perhaps TRBD2 (5 bases). Trimming took off 7 bases at V and 3 bases at J, with 14 bases between the two ends. The CDR3 totals 13 residues. CDR1 is SQVTM, CDR2 ANQGSEA, per germline. The CDR3 DNA reads as TGCAGCGCGGAAGGCGGGTCTACAGATACGCAGTATTTT. Its protein product is CSAEGGSTDTQYF.

This clone came up once. This chain links TRBV29-1 with TRBJ2-1, with D hard to call. This CDR3 contains 10 residues. Between the trimmed V and J ends, which lost 6 bases and 9 bases, there was a span of 9 bases. CDR1 and CDR2 from the germline V gene are SQVTM and ANQGSEA. CDR3 residues: CSVDSGEQFF. The CDR3 nucleotides read TGCAGCGTCGACTCGGGTGAGCAGTTCTTC.

The chain combines TRBV15 with TRBJ2-3; the D gene is possibly TRBD1 (6 bases). Trimming left V 6 bases short and J 0 bases short, with 13 bases between. The V gene's germline CDR1 is LNHNV and CDR2 YYDKDF (reference sequence). CDR3 length equals 15 residues. The DNA of the CDR3 is TGTGCCACCAGGCAGGGACATTCTAGCACAGATACGCAGTATTTT. Its translation is CATRQGHSSTDTQYF.

The chain joins TRBV5-1 to TRBJ2-7, with TRBD2 as a possible D gene (6 bases). This CDR3 contains 13 residues. Trimming left V 4 bases short and J 0 bases short, with 8 bases between. Germline V gene lookup returns CDR1 SGHRS and CDR2 YFSETQ. The CDR3 nucleotides are TGCGCCAGCAGCGACGGGAGCTCCTACGAGCAGTACTTC. The encoded protein is CASSDGSSYEQYF.

This clone was found a few times. This chain uses TRBV29-1 with TRBJ1-5, with TRBD1 identical over 7 bases. The germline gives CDR1 SQVTM, CDR2 ANQGSEA. Trimming cost V 6 bases and J 5 bases; bases outside gene matches: 7. CDR3 length: 13 amino acids. CDR3 sequence (DNA): TGCAGCGTCCAAACAGGGGATTATCAGCCCCAGCATTTT. It encodes CSVQTGDYQPQHF.

On this clone itself: Possible read error: a much larger clone is one base away. This sequence joins TRBV7-9 and TRBJ2-5; the D is unclear. The V and J ends lost 1 base and 6 bases respectively, with 0 bases between them. The CDR3 contains 10 residues. Germline loops: CDR1 SEHNR, CDR2 FQNEAQ (reference sequence). CDR3 DNA sequence: TGTGCCAGCAGCTTAGAGACCCAGTACTTC. It translates to CASSLETQYF.

The V gene is TRBV11-2, the J gene TRBJ2-2; D not resolved. CDR1 and CDR2 (germline): SGHAT, FQNNGV. The CDR3 is 13 residues long. Trimming took off 6 bases at V and 0 bases at J, with 5 bases between the two ends. The CDR3 loop is CASRGTNTGELFF. In nucleotides, the CDR3 is TGTGCCAGCAGGGGGACGAACACCGGGGAGCTGTTTTTT.

V is TRBV5-6 and J is TRBJ2-5; D might be TRBD2 (5 bases). Germline-derived CDR1 and CDR2 are SGHDT and YYEEEE. The CDR3 is 13 residues long. V lost 6 bases to trimming and J lost 4 bases, with 13 bases between them. For the CDR3, the DNA is TGTGCCAGCAACGACTTCGAGGGAGAGACCCAGTACTTC. The encoded protein is CASNDFEGETQYF.

The V and J genes are TRBV6-5 and TRBJ2-2; D gene unclear. Germline V gene lookup returns CDR1 MNHEY and CDR2 SVGAGI. Between the trimmed V and J ends, which lost 2 bases and 5 bases, there was a span of 6 bases. The CDR3 is 13 amino acids. CDR3: CASSYPLTGELFF. CDR3 bases: TGTGCCAGCAGTTACCCCTTGACCGGGGAGCTGTTTTTT.